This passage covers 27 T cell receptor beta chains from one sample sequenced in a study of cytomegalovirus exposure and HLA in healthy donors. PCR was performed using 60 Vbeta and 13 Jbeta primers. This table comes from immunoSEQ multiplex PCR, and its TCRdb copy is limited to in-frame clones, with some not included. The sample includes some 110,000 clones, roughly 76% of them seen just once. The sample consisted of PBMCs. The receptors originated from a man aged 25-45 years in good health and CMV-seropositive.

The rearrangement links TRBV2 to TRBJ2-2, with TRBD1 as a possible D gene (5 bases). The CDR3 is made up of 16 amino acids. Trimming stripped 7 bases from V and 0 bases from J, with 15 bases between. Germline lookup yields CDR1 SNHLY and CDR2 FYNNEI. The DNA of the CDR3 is TGTGCCAGCAACAGAGGCCCAGGGCCGAACACCGGGGAGCTGTTTTTT. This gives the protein CASNRGPGPNTGELFF.

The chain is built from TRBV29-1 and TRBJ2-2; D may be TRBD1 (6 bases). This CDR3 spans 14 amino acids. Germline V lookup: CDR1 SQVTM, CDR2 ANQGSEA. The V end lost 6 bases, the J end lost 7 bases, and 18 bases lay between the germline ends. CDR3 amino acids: CSVRVGVGGGELFF. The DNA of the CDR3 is TGCAGCGTGAGGGTTGGGGTAGGGGGCGGGGAGCTGTTTTTT.

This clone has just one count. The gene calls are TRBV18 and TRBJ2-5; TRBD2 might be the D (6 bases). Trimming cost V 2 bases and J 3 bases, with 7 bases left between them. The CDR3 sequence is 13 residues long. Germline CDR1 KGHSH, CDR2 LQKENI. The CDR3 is CASSPSGEETQYF. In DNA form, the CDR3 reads TGTGCCAGCTCACCATCGGGAGAAGAGACCCAGTACTTC.

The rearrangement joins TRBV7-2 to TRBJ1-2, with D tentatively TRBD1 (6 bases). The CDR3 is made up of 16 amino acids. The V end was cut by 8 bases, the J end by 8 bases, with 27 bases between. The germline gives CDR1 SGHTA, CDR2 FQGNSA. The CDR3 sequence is CASAPDPPGVVRGYTF. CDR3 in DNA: TGTGCCAGCGCTCCCGATCCCCCAGGGGTCGTAAGGGGCTACACCTTC.

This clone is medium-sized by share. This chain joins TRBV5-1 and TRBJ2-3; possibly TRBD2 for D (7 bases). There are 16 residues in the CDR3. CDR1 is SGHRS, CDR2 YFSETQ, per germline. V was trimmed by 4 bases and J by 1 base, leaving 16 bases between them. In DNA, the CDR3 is TGCGCCAGCAGCACGGGTAGGGGGGGCGGCACAGATACGCAGTATTTT. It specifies CASSTGRGGGTDTQYF. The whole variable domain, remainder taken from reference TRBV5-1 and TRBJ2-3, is KAGVTQTPRYLIKTRGQQVTLSCSPISGHRSVSWYQQTPGQGLQFLFEYFSETQRNKGNFPGRFSGRQFSNSRSEMNVSTLELGDSALYLCASSTGRGGGTDTQYFGPGTRLTVL.

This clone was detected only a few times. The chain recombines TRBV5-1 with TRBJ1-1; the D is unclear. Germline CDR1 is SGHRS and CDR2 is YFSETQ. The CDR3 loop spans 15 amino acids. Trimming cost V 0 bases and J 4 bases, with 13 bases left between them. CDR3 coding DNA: TGCGCCAGCAGCTTGGGAGTCGCAGGCGTCACTGAAGCTTTCTTT. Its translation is CASSLGVAGVTEAFF.

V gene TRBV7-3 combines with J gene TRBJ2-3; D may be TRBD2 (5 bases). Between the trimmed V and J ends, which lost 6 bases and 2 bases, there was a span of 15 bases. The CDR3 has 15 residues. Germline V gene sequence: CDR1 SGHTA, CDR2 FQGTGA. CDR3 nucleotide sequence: TGTGCCAGCAGTTTGCTCGGGGTTGCCACAGATACGCAGTATTTT. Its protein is CASSLLGVATDTQYF.

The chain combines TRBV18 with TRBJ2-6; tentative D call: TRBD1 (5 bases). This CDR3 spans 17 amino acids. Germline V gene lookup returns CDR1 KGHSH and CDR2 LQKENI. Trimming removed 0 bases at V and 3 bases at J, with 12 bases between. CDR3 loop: CASSPPSRGFGANVLTF. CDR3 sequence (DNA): TGTGCCAGCTCACCACCGTCTAGGGGATTTGGGGCCAACGTCCTGACTTTC.

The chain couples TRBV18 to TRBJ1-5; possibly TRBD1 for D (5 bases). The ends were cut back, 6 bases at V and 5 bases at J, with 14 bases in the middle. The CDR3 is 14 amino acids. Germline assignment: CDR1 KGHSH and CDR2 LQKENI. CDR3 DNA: TGTGCCAGCTCCCGAGCGGGGGGAGATCAGCCCCAGCATTTT. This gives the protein CASSRAGGDQPQHF.

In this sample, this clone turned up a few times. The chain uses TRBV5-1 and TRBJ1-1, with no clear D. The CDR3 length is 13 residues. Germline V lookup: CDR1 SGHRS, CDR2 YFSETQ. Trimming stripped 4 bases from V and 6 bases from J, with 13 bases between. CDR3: CASSDQDGAEAFF. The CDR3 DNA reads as TGCGCCAGCAGCGATCAGGACGGGGCTGAAGCTTTCTTT.

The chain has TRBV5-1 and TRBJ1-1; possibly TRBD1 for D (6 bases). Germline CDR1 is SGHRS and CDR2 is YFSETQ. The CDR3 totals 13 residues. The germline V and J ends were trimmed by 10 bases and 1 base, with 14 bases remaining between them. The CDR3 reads CAGGGQANTEAFF. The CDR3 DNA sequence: TGCGCCGGCGGGGGGCAAGCGAACACTGAAGCTTTCTTT.

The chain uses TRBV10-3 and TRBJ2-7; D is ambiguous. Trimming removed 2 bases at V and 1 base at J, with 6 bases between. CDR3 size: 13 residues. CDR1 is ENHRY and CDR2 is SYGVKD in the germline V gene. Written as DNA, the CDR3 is TGTGCCATCAGTGAGACAGTTTCCTACGAGCAGTACTTC. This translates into CAISETVSYEQYF.

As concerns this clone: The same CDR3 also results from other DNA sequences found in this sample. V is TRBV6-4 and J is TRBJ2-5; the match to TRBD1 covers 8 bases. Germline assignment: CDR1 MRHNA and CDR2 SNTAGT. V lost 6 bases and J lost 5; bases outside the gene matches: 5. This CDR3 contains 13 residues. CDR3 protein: CASSRGPGETQYF. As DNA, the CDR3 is TGTGCCAGCAGCAGGGGGCCGGGGGAGACCCAGTACTTC.

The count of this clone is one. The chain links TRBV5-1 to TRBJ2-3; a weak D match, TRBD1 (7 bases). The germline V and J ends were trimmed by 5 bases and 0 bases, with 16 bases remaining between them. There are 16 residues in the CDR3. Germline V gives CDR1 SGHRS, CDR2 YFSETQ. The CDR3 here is CASSYAGQLSTDTQYF. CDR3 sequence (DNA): TGCGCCAGCAGTTATGCGGGACAGCTTAGCACAGATACGCAGTATTTT.

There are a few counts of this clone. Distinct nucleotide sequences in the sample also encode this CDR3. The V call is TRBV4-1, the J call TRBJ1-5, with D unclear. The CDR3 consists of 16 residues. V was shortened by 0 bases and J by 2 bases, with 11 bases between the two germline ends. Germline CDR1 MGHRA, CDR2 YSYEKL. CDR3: CASSQDGGIGNQPQHF. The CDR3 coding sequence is TGCGCCAGCAGCCAAGATGGAGGGATCGGCAATCAGCCCCAGCATTTT.

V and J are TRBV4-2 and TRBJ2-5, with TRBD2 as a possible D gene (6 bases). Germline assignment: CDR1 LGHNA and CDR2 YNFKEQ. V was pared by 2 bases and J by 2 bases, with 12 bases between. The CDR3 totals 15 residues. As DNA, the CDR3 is TGTGCCAGCAGCCAAAGAGTGGGGGGACAAGAGACCCAGTACTTC. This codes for CASSQRVGGQETQYF.

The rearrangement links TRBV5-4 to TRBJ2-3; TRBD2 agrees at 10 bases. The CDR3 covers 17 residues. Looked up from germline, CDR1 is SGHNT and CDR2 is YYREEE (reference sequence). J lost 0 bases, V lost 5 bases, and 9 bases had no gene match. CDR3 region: CASSVVAGGTSTDTQYF. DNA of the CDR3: TGTGCCAGCAGTGTCGTAGCGGGGGGCACTAGCACAGATACGCAGTATTTT.

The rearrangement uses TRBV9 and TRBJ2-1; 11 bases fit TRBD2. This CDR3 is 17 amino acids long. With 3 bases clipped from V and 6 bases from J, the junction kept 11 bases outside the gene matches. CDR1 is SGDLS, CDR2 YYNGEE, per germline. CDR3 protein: CASSDPSDSGGANEQFF. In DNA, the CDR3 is TGTGCCAGCAGCGACCCATCAGATAGCGGGGGGGCCAATGAGCAGTTCTTC.

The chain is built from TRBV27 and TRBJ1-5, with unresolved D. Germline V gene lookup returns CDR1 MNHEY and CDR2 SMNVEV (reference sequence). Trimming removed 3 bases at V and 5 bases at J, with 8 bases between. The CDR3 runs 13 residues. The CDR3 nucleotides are TGTGCCAGCAGTTTGGTCGGGGATCAGCCCCAGCATTTT. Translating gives CASSLVGDQPQHF.

In nucleotides, the CDR3 is TGTGCCAGCAGCCCGACTAGCGGGGGGGTCTACGAGCAGTACTTC. Amino acids: CASSPTSGGVYEQYF. V gene TRBV4-2 combines with J gene TRBJ2-7, with 14 bases fitting TRBD2. The V gene's germline CDR1 is LGHNA and CDR2 YNFKEQ. V was clipped by 4 bases and J by 3 bases; unmatched bases: 2. This CDR3 is 15 amino acids long.

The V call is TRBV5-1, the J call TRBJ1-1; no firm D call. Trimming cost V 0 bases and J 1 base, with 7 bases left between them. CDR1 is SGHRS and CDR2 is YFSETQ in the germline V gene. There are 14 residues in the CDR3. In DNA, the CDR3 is TGCGCCAGCAGCTTGGACTCGGGGAACACTGAAGCTTTCTTT. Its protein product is CASSLDSGNTEAFF.

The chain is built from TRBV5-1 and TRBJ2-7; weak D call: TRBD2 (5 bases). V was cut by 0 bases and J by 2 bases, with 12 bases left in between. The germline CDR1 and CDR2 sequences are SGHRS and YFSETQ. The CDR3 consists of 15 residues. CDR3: CASSLEADWTYEQYF. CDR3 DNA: TGCGCCAGCAGCTTGGAGGCGGACTGGACCTACGAGCAGTACTTC.

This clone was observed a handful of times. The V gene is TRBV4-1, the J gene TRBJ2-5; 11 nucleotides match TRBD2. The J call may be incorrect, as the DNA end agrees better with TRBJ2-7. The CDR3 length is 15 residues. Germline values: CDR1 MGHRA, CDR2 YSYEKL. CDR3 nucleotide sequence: TGCGCCAGCAGCCAAGTGGCTAGCGGGGGGTACGAGCAGTACTTC. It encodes CASSQVASGGYEQYF.

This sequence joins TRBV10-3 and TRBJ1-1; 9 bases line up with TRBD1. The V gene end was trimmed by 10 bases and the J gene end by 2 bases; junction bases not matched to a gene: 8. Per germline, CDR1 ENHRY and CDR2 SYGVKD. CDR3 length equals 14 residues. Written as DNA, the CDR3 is TGTGCCACTGGACAGGGGATGATTAACACTGAAGCTTTCTTT. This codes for CATGQGMINTEAFF.

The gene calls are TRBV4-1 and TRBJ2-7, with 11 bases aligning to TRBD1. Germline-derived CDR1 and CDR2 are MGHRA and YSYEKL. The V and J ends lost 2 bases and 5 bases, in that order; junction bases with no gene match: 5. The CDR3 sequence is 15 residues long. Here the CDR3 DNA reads TGCGCCAGCAGCCAATGGGACAGGGGGTTACACGAGCAGTACTTC. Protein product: CASSQWDRGLHEQYF.

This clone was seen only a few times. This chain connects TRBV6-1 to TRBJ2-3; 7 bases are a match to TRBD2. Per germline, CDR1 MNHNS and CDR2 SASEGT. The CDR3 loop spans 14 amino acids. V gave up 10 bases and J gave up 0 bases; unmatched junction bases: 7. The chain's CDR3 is CATKAGASTDTQYF. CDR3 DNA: TGTGCCACCAAGGCGGGAGCTAGCACAGATACGCAGTATTTT.

CDR3 bases: TGTGCCTGGAGTATGACAGGGTGGCATCAGCCCCAGCATTTT. Translation gives CAWSMTGWHQPQHF. This rearrangement joins TRBV30 to TRBJ1-5, with 7 nucleotides matching TRBD1. This CDR3 is built from 14 residues. V shed 2 bases and J 5 bases; nucleotides not matched to a gene: 6. The germline CDR1 and CDR2 sequences are GTSNPN and SVGIG (reference sequence).